Detailed here is one T cell receptor beta chain. This clone's antigen is unknown. No base-level quality is on record; no much larger clone is a single base apart. The data are from a study of response to subunit inactivated influenza vaccine (dated by TCRdb to 2016 to 2019). Study-wide context: The study used deep quantitative T cell receptor repertoire profiling to track responses to a trivalent subunit inactivated influenza vaccine.

Study-wide conclusions, independent of this receptor: The authors suggested that each seasonal influenza vaccination may recruit only a limited number of new T cells.

Library preparation employed RT-PCR. The sequencing machine was an Illumina HiSeq 2500. The public reads were quality trimmed at Q25 with fastp and then assembled into clones with MiXCR by TCRdb, keeping productive beta chains. For every CDR3 protein sequence, its rows merge into one entry that carries the most common genes and DNA. The sample table lists roughly 460,000 distinct CDR3 sequences, 11% of them with a count of one. The ten largest make up around 12% of the sample. From cysteine to phenylalanine, the CDR3 is 15 amino acids long. The retained sequence is limited to the CDR3, 45 bases, with the frame set at the first base. The germline V gene gives CDR1 as MNHNS and CDR2 as SASEGT. The germline V and J ends show losses of 7 bases and 7 bases respectively, and no gene match explains 11 bases of the junction. In the paper's terms, the time point label means: 45 days after influenza vaccine administration.

This receptor was identified in a man between 50 and 59 years old who received an inactivated influenza vaccine. Donor details come from another sample of the same person, matched by shared clones. The chain couples TRBV6-1 to TRBJ2-1, with 9 central nucleotides matching TRBD1. Sequenced material: PBMCs from blood, taken 45 days after vaccination. CDR3 loop: CASTNDRGFLNEQFF. The base sequence is TGTGCCAGCACCAACGACAGGGGGTTTTTGAATGAGCAGTTCTTC.